Following are 2 T cell receptor beta chains from one sample sequenced in a study of OX40 agonist ivuxolimab in advanced cancers. TCRdb keeps only in-frame clones here, not all; method: immunoSEQ multiplex PCR. The data show about 37,000 clones, with 65% to 90% seen just once and around 20% held by the top ten. The sample in question was CD4+ or CD8+ T cells sorted from blood, obtained in a trial of the OX40 agonist ivuxolimab. The receptor set was obtained from an adult with an advanced solid tumor such as melanoma, head and neck, liver or kidney cancer.

The chain uses TRBV19 and TRBJ1-1, with 7 bases that match TRBD1. The V segment lost 6 bases and the J segment 1 base; nucleotides outside the gene matches: 14. The CDR3 runs 17 residues. The V gene's germline CDR1 is LNHDA and CDR2 SQIVND (reference sequence). Here the CDR3 reads CASRHGQDSTRNTEAFF. In DNA, the CDR3 is TGTGCCAGTAGGCACGGACAGGATTCGACCAGGAACACTGAAGCTTTCTTT.

The rearrangement uses TRBV19 and TRBJ2-7; tentative D call: TRBD1 (6 bases). The germline V and J ends were trimmed by 0 bases and 5 bases, with 8 bases remaining between them. The CDR3 extends over 13 amino acids. CDR1 is LNHDA and CDR2 is SQIVND in the germline V gene (reference sequence). CDR3 sequence reads: CASSIDRGNEQYF. CDR3 sequence (DNA): TGTGCCAGTAGTATAGACAGGGGAAACGAGCAGTACTTC.